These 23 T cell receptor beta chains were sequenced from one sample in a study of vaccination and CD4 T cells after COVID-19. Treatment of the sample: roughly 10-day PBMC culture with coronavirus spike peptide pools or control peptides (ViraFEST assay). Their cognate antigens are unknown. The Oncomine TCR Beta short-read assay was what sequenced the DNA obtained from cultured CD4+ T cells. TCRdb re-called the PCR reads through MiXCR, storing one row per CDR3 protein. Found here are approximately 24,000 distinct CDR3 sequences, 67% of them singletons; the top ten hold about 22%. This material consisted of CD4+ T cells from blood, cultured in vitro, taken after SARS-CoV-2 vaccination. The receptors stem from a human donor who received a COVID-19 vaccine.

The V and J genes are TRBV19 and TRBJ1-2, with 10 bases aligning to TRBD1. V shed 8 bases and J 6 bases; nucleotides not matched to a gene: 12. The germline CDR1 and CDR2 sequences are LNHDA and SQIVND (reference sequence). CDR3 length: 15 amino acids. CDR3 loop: CASLPGGQGSHGYTF. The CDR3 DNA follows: TGTGCCAGTCTCCCTGGGGGACAGGGGAGCCATGGCTACACCTTC.

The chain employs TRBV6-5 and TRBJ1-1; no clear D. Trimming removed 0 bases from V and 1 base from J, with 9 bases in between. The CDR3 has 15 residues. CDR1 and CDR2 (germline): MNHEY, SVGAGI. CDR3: CASSYSARTNTEAFF. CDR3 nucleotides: TGTGCCAGCAGTTACTCGGCCAGGACGAACACTGAAGCTTTCTTT.

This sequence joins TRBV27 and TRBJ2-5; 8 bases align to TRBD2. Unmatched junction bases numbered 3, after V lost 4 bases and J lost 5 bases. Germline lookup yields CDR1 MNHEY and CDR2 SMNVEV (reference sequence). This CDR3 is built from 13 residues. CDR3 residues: CASSSGGWETQYF. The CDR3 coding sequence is TGTGCCAGCAGTTCGGGGGGGTGGGAGACCCAGTACTTC.

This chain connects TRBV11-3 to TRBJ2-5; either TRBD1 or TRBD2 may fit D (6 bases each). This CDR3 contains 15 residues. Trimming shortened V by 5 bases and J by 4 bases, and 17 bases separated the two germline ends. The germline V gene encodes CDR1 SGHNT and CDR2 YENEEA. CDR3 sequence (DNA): TGTGCCAGCAGCCCCGGGGGCGGAGGGGGAGAGACCCAGTACTTC. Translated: CASSPGGGGGETQYF.

Here the CDR3 DNA reads TGTGCCAGCAGTTCACCAAGAACTAGGAGCCGGGACAGGGGACCGAACACTGAAGCTTTCTTT. Amino acid sequence: CASSSPRTRSRDRGPNTEAFF. V usage is TRBV12-3 or TRBV12-4 and J usage is TRBJ1-1, with 10 bases lining up with TRBD1. V was clipped by 4 bases and J by 1 base; unmatched bases: 21. CDR3 size: 21 residues.

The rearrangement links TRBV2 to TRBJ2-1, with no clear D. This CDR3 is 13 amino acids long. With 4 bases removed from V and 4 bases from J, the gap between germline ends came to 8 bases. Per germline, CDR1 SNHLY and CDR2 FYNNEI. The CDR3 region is CASSVNGYNEQFF. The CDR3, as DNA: TGTGCCAGCAGTGTTAACGGGTACAATGAGCAGTTCTTC. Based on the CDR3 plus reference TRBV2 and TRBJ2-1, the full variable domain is EPEVTQTPSHQVTQMGQEVILRCVPISNHLYFYWYRQILGQKVEFLVSFYNNEISEKSEIFDDQFSVERPDGSNFTLKIRSTKLEDSAMYFCASSVNGYNEQFFGPGTRLTVL.

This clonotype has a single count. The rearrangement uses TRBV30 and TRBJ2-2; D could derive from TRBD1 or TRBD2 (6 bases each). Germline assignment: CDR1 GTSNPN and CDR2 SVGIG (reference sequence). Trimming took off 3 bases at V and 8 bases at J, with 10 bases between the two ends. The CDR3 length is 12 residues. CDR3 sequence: CAWRQGRGELFF. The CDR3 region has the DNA TGTGCCTGGAGGCAGGGGAGGGGGGAGCTGTTTTTT.

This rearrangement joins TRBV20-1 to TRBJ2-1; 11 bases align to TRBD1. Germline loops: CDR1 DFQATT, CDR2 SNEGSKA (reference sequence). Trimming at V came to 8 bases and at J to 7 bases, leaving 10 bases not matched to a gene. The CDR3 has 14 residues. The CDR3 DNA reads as TGCAGTTGTTCCGGGACAGGGGGAGTGAATGAGCAGTTCTTC. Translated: CSCSGTGGVNEQFF.

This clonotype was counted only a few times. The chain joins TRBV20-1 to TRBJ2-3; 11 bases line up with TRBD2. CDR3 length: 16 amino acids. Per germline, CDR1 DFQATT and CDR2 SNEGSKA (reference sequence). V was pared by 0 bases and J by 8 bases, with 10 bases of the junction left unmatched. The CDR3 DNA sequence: TGCAGTGCTAGAGACCCTACTAGCGGGGGAGTAGGTACGCAGTATTTT. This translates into CSARDPTSGGVGTQYF.

CDR3 residues: CASSLGISGNTIYF. The CDR3, as DNA: TGTGCCAGCAGCTTAGGGATCTCTGGAAACACCATATATTTT. The chain carries TRBV7-6 and TRBJ1-3, with D unresolved. V lost 1 base, J lost 0 bases, and 4 bases lay in between. CDR3 length equals 14 residues. Germline values: CDR1 SGHVS, CDR2 FNYEAQ.

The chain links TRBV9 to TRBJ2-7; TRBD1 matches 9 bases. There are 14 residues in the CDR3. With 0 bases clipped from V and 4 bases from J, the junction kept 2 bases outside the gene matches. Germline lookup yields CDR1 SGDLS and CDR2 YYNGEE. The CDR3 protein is CASSVDRGRYEQYF. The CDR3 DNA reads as TGTGCCAGCAGCGTAGACAGGGGGCGGTACGAGCAGTACTTC. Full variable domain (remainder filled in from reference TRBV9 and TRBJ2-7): DSGVTQTPKHLITATGQRVTLRCSPRSGDLSVYWYQQSLDQGLQFLIQYYNGEERAKGNILERFSAQQFPDLHSELNLSSLELGDSALYFCASSVDRGRYEQYFGPGTRLTVT.

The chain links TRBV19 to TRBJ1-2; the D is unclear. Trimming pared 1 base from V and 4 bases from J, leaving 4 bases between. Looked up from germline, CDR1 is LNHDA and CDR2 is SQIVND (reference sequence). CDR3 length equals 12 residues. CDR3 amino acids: CASSIGPYGYTF. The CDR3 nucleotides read TGTGCCAGTAGTATAGGACCCTATGGCTACACCTTC.

CDR3 amino acids: CSARGTGGRSQPQHF. CDR3 nucleotides: TGCAGTGCTAGAGGCACAGGGGGCAGGAGTCAGCCCCAGCATTTT. The V and J genes are TRBV20-1 and TRBJ1-5, with TRBD1 matching 9 bases. The CDR3 length is 15 residues. Losses at the gene ends were 1 base for V and 6 bases for J; bases not matched to a gene: 7. The germline gives CDR1 DFQATT, CDR2 SNEGSKA (reference sequence).

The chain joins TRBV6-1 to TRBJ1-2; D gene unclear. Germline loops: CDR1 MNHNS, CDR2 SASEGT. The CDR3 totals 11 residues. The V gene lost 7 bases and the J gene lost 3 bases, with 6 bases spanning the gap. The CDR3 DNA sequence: TGTGCCAGCACAGAATACTATGGCTACACCTTC. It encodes CASTEYYGYTF.

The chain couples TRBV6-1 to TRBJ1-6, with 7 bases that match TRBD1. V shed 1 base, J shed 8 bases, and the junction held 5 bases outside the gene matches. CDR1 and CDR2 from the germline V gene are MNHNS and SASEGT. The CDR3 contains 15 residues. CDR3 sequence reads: CASSEDRGGYSPLHF. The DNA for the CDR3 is TGTGCCAGCAGTGAAGACAGGGGAGGGTATTCACCCCTCCACTTT.

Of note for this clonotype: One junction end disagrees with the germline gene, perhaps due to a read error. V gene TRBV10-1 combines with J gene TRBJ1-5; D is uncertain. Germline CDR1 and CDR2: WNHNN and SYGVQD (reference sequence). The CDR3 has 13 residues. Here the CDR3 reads CASSESLDQAQHF. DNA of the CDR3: TGCGCCAGCAGTGAGTCATTGGATCAGGCCCAGCATTTT.

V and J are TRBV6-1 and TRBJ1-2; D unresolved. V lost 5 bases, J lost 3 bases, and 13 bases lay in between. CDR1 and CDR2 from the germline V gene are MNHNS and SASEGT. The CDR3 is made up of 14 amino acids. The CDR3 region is CASSTNTVYYGYTF. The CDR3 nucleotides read TGTGCCAGCAGTACGAACACGGTCTACTATGGCTACACCTTC.

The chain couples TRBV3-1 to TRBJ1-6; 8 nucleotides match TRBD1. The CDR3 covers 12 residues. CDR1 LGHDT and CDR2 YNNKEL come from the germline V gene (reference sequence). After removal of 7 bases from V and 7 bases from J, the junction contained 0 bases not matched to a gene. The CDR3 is CASTGGNSPLHF. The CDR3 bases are TGTGCCAGCACAGGGGGCAATTCACCCCTCCACTTT.

CDR3 DNA: TGCGCCAGCAACAATGGGACAGCCAAGTTCAACTATGGCTACACCTTC. Encoded protein: CASNNGTAKFNYGYTF. The chain is built from TRBV10-1 and TRBJ1-2; 7 bases fit TRBD1. Looked up from germline, CDR1 is WNHNN and CDR2 is SYGVQD (reference sequence). V lost 7 bases and J lost 2; bases outside the gene matches: 13. The CDR3 length is 16 residues.

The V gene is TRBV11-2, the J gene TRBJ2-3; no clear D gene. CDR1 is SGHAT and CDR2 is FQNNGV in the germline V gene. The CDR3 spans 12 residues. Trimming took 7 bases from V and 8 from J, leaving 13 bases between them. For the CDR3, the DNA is TGTGCCAGCAACCGCCCAGGCGGTACGCAGTATTTT. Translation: CASNRPGGTQYF.

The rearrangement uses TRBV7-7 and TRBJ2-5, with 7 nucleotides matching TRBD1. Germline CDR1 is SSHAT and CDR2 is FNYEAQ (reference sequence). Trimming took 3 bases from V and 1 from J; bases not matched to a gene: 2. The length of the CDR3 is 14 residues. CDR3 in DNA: TGTGCCAGCAGCTTTTCAGGGGGCCAAGAGACCCAGTACTTC. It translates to CASSFSGGQETQYF.

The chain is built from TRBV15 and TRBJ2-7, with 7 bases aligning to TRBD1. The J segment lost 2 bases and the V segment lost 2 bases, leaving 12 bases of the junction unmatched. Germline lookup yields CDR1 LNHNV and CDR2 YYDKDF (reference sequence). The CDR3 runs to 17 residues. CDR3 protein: CATSRPSTGASPYEQYF. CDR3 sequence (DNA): TGTGCCACCAGCAGACCCTCCACAGGGGCCTCGCCCTACGAGCAGTACTTC. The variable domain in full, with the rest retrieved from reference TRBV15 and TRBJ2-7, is DAMVIQNPRYQVTQFGKPVTLSCSQTLNHNVMYWYQQKSSQAPKLLFHYYDKDFNNEADTPDNFQSRRPNTSFCFLDIRSPGLGDTAMYLCATSRPSTGASPYEQYFGPGTRLTVT.

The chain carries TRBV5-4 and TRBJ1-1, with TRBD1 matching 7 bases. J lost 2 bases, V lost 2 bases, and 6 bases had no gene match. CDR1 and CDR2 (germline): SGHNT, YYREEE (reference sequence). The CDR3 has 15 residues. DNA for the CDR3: TGTGCCAGCAGCTTCGGAGGACAGGATAACACTGAAGCTTTCTTT. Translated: CASSFGGQDNTEAFF.